The rows below give T cell receptor beta chains drawn from one sample of a study of blood T cell repertoires in COVID-19. This table comes from immunoSEQ multiplex PCR, and its TCRdb copy is limited to in-frame clones, with some not included. The table lists some 670,000 clones, 90% of them singletons, with around 0.3% in the top ten. Sequencing was performed on peripheral blood. The receptor source for this set is a young woman with acute or convalescent COVID-19. CDR3s leave out the opening cysteine and the closing phenylalanine or tryptophan.

>TRBJ2-7|14|TRBV27
ASSPNTPRGGGEQY
>TRBJ1-1|12|TRBV10-3
AISESGAWTEAF
>TRBJ1-2|13|TRBV7-8
ASSLERNRELGYT
>TRBJ1-2|11|TRBV29-1
SAARGFNYGYT
>TRBJ2-3|13|TRBV4-3
ASSQDHSSTDTQY
>TRBJ2-2|15|TRBV9
ASSSLLLALGSGELF
>TRBJ1-2|13|TRBV18
ASSPAGTGVYGYT
>TRBJ1-1|11|TRBV11-2
ASSLDLRSTAF
>TRBJ2-1|14|TRBV20-1
SASTPVRSGYNEQF
>TRBJ1-5|13|TRBV4-2
ASSPSTGTRQPQH
>TRBJ2-7|13|TRBV11-1
ASSLNRGLSYEQY
>TRBJ2-1|9|TRBV29-1
ILRRGNEQF
>TRBJ1-1|13|TRBV10-3
AISGRTGGRTEAF
>TRBJ2-7|12|TRBV9
ASSQGDRGNEQY
>TRBJ2-2|13|TRBV10-3
AISDRRGDTGELF
>TRBJ2-2|13|TRBV6-5
ASNSAGGQSGELF
>TRBJ2-7|14|TRBV27
ASSLRGSSTTYEQY
>TRBJ2-7|11|TRBV5-1
ASQHEQGNEQY
>TRBJ1-6|11|TRBV12-3/TRBV12-4
ASSAGQGTPLH
>TRBJ1-1|13|TRBV18
ASSYLGGSDTEAF
>TRBJ2-1|9|TRBV7-9
ASSSGLPQF
>TRBJ2-6|14|TRBV9
ASGETVSSGANVLT
>TRBJ2-7|10|TRBV29-1
SALTGGDEQY
>TRBJ1-1|14|TRBV7-3
ASSLRGAGVSTEAF
>TRBJ2-2|14|TRBV6-2/TRBV6-3
ASSYSGQVNTGELF
>TRBJ2-4|21|TRBV2
ASSHGGSSRPGLAGFAKNIQY
>TRBJ1-2|12|TRBV3-1/TRBV3-2
ASSQSQGPYGYT
>TRBJ1-2|12|TRBV6-5
ASSYGTLNYGYT
>TRBJ1-6|14|TRBV2
ASRYRGLRLNSPLH
>TRBJ2-1|15|TRBV12-5
ASGFGTSGDLYNEQF
>TRBJ2-2|12|TRBV25-1
ASSEPTGNGELF
>TRBJ2-1|12|TRBV6-2/TRBV6-3
ASSSGQGYNEQF
>TRBJ1-1|11|TRBV2
AILGQGGFEAF
>TRBJ1-4|14|TRBV19
ASSPGTLTTNEKLF
>TRBJ2-2|15|TRBV24-1
ATSDPLAGVWSGELF
>TRBJ1-2|11|TRBV7-6
ASSQTGKNGYT
>TRBJ1-5|12|TRBV5-1
ASSLSQGGQPQH
>TRBJ1-6|11|TRBV28
ASSPDRGSPLH
>TRBJ1-3|13|TRBV19
ASRETGSSGNTIY
>TRBJ1-1|10|TRBV29-1
SVNKDRAGAF
>TRBJ1-3|13|TRBV5-5
ASSLWFGSGNTIY
>TRBJ2-4|13|TRBV28
ASSPQVLAKNIQY